The clone carrying this T cell receptor beta chain was picked up one time. One Seattle source followed patients from active infection through their disease course. The germline V gene has CDR1 GTSNPN and CDR2 SVGIG (reference sequence). The CDR3 runs 12 residues. V was clipped by 3 bases and J by 4 bases, with 9 bases between them. The source of the sample is a study of blood T cell repertoires in COVID-19. Study-wide background: COVID-19 samples collected from the United States, Italy and Spain covered acute and convalescent phases. T cells, B-cell-depleted T cells, or PBMCs supplied cDNA or gDNA.

Source study methods: Amplification with reference gene primers provided the estimates of nucleated cell counts. Libraries were prepared by immunoSEQ multiplex PCR; TCRdb keeps only in-frame clonotypes and omits some of them. The DNA was the basis for D and trimming; V, J and clone size are from that table. Among roughly 30,000 clones listed, 90% to 95% were seen once. The rearrangement joins TRBV30 to TRBJ1-2; D gene unclear. Material for sequencing was peripheral blood. The clonotype comes from a woman aged 70 to 79 with COVID-19, enrolled during active disease. CDR3 coding DNA: TGTGCCTGGAGCAAGGAGGGCTATGGCTACACCTTC. It translates to CAWSKEGYGYTF.